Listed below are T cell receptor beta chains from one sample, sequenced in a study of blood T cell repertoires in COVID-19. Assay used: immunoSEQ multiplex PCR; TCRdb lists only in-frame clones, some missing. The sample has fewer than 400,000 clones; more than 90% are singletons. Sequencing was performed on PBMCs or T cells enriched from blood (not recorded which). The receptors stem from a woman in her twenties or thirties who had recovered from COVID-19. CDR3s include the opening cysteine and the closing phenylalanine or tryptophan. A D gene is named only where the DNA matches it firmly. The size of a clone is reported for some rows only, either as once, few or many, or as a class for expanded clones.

CASSRVDTQYF	TGTGCCAGCTCGAGGGTAGATACGCAGTATTTT	TRBJ2-3	-	TRBV18	-
CASSLTNGLAKNNEQFF	TGTGCCAGCAGTTTAACGAATGGACTAGCGAAAAACAATGAGCAGTTCTTC	TRBJ2-1	-	TRBV27	TRBD2
CASSQSGGQETQYF	TGCGCCAGCAGCCAGAGCGGGGGCCAAGAGACCCAGTACTTC	TRBJ2-5	-	TRBV5-1	TRBD2
CASSLSYLAGGSDTQYF	TGTGCCAGCAGTTTATCGTACCTAGCGGGAGGTTCAGATACGCAGTATTTT	TRBJ2-3	once	TRBV27	TRBD2
CASSTGQFGYTF	TGTGCCAGTAGTACCGGACAGTTTGGCTACACCTTC	TRBJ1-2	-	TRBV19	-
CASSYGWTSGNYEQYF	TGTGCCAGCAGTTACGGTTGGACTAGCGGGAACTACGAGCAGTACTTC	TRBJ2-7	-	TRBV6-5	TRBD2
CASSSHDRQGETFF	TGTGCCAGCAGTTCCCATGACCGACAGGGGGAGACGTTCTTC	TRBJ2-1	-	TRBV6-5	TRBD1
CAHKGAGNQPQHF	TGTGCACACAAGGGGGCTGGCAATCAGCCCCAGCATTTT	TRBJ1-5	once	TRBV28	TRBD1
CASSLAGKGGEQFF	TGTGCCAGCAGCTTAGCAGGGAAAGGGGGTGAGCAGTTCTTC	TRBJ2-1	-	TRBV11-2	-
CASSQRQGDEKLFF	TGTGCCAGCAGCCAACGACAGGGGGATGAAAAACTGTTTTTT	TRBJ1-4	-	TRBV4-2	TRBD1
CASSEVDTQYF	TGTGCCAGTAGTGAGGTAGATACGCAGTATTTT	TRBJ2-3	-	TRBV19	-
CATSGQGLPYEQYF	TGTGCCACCAGTGGCCAGGGTCTTCCCTACGAGCAGTACTTC	TRBJ2-7	once	TRBV24-1	-
CASSSRRWIQGYEQYF	TGTGCCAGCAGTTCCCGACGTTGGATACAGGGCTACGAGCAGTACTTC	TRBJ2-7	-	TRBV28	-
CASSPAGQGGNSPLHF	TGCGCCAGCAGCCCCGCCGGACAGGGAGGGAATTCACCCCTCCACTTT	TRBJ1-6	-	TRBV4-3	TRBD1
CASSSQKARSPLHF	TGTGCCAGCAGTTCGCAGAAAGCGAGATCACCCCTCCACTTT	TRBJ1-6	-	TRBV27	-
CASTTGLAGGRDTQYF	TGTGCCAGTACCACTGGACTAGCGGGGGGCCGGGATACGCAGTATTTT	TRBJ2-3	-	TRBV19	TRBD2
CASSSHSGNTIYF	TGTGCCAGTAGTAGTCATTCCGGAAACACCATATATTTT	TRBJ1-3	-	TRBV19	-
CASSPRGSSYNEQFF	TGTGCCAGCAGTCCCAGGGGTAGCTCCTACAATGAGCAGTTCTTC	TRBJ2-1	-	TRBV27	-
CASSLTDTQYF	TGTGCCAGTAGCCTCACAGATACGCAGTATTTT	TRBJ2-3	-	TRBV19	-
CASSRAGGEKLFF	TGTGCCAGCAGCCGGGCAGGTGGGGAAAAACTGTTTTTT	TRBJ1-4	once	TRBV4-2	-
CASSPPADTQYF	TGTGCCAGCTCACCACCCGCAGATACGCAGTATTTT	TRBJ2-3	-	TRBV18	-
CASSLAGDYGYTF	TGTGCCAGCAGCTTAGCAGGGGACTATGGCTACACCTTC	TRBJ1-2	-	TRBV7-2	-
CATSRHKGQGTGKLFF	TGTGCCACCAGCAGGCACAAGGGACAGGGGACTGGAAAACTGTTTTTT	TRBJ1-4	-	TRBV15	TRBD1
CATSDNYREGRFGGELFF	TGTGCCACCAGTGACAACTACCGGGAGGGGAGGTTTGGCGGGGAGCTGTTTTTT	TRBJ2-2	-	TRBV24-1	TRBD2
CASSQELREGVRRLDTQYF	TGTGCCAGCAGCCAAGAGTTGAGGGAGGGCGTTCGTCGATTAGATACGCAGTATTTT	TRBJ2-3	-	TRBV4-2	TRBD2
CASSAGLVNTGELFF	TGTGCCAGCAGCGCCGGACTAGTGAACACCGGGGAGCTGTTTTTT	TRBJ2-2	-	TRBV9	TRBD2
CASSTVAGVGEQYF	TGTGCCAGCAGCACAGTAGCGGGAGTTGGCGAGCAGTACTTC	TRBJ2-7	-	TRBV7-2	TRBD2
CASSPTGDNSPLHF	TGTGCCAGCAGCCCTACAGGGGATAATTCACCCCTCCACTTT	TRBJ1-6	-	TRBV4-2	TRBD1
CASSPLPPRLAGGPRTGELFF	TGCGCCAGCAGCCCCCTCCCACCTCGACTAGCGGGAGGGCCTCGGACCGGGGAGCTGTTTTTT	TRBJ2-2	-	TRBV4-1	TRBD2
CASSSPNTNTEAFF	TGTGCCAGCAGCTCTCCAAACACGAACACTGAAGCTTTCTTT	TRBJ1-1	-	TRBV7-9	-
CASSPGNSGNTIYF	TGTGCCAGCTCACCAGGCAACTCTGGAAACACCATATATTTT	TRBJ1-3	-	TRBV18	-
CASSLGRTSGYSYEQYF	TGTGCCAGTAGTCTCGGACGGACTAGCGGATACTCCTACGAGCAGTACTTC	TRBJ2-7	-	TRBV19	TRBD2
CASSYSRAYEQYF	TGTGCCAGCAGTTACTCGCGGGCATACGAGCAGTACTTC	TRBJ2-7	-	TRBV6-5	-
CASSSGGARTDTQYF	TGTGCCAGCAGCAGCGGGGGGGCTCGCACAGATACGCAGTATTTT	TRBJ2-3	once	TRBV28	TRBD2
CASSLGTGATDTQYF	TGTGCCAGCAGTTTAGGGACAGGGGCCACAGATACGCAGTATTTT	TRBJ2-3	-	TRBV27	TRBD1
CAAQGGYGYTF	TGTGCCGCACAGGGGGGCTATGGCTACACCTTC	TRBJ1-2	-	TRBV6-5	TRBD1
CASSDRDEPYSPLHF	TGTGCCAGCAGCGACAGGGACGAACCTTATTCACCCCTCCACTTT	TRBJ1-6	-	TRBV28	TRBD1
CATSGQASYEQYF	TGTGCCACCAGTGGACAGGCGTCCTACGAGCAGTACTTC	TRBJ2-7	-	TRBV24-1	-
CASSLSQGSYNEQFF	TGCGCCAGCAGCCTGTCCCAGGGGTCGTACAATGAGCAGTTCTTC	TRBJ2-1	-	TRBV5-1	-
CAWSVTGVGYTF	TGTGCCTGGAGTGTAACCGGGGTTGGCTACACCTTC	TRBJ1-2	-	TRBV30	-
CASQPGVDQPQHF	TGTGCCAGCCAGCCGGGGGTAGATCAGCCCCAGCATTTT	TRBJ1-5	once	TRBV18	-
CATSEGGSTDTQYF	TGTGCCACCAGTGAGGGCGGGAGCACAGATACGCAGTATTTT	TRBJ2-3	once	TRBV24-1	-
CASSEGTGDYGYTF	TGTGCCAGCAGTGAAGGGACAGGGGACTATGGCTACACCTTC	TRBJ1-2	few	TRBV2	TRBD1
CASSLETGGGHNEQFF	TGTGCCAGCAGCTTAGAGACAGGGGGCGGCCACAATGAGCAGTTCTTC	TRBJ2-1	-	TRBV7-9	TRBD1